Listed below are T cell receptor beta chains from one sample, sequenced in a study of a mutant IDH1 vaccine in newly diagnosed glioma. Here immunoSEQ multiplex PCR was the method, and the copy in TCRdb shows in-frame clones only, minus some. The sample consists of over 80,000 clones, roughly 90% of them appearing once. Here the sequenced sample was PBMCs, taken from a glioma patient treated with radiotherapy, temozolomide or both. Source of these receptors: a woman aged 45-60 years with glioma. CDR3s include the opening cysteine and the closing phenylalanine or tryptophan. D genes are given only for firm matches. Size tells how often a clone was seen (once, few, many) or the class of an expanded clone, and some rows leave it out.

>-|TRBV11-1|TRBJ2-1|-
CASSPEGGDTNEQFF
TGTGCCAGCAGCCCTGAAGGGGGGGACACCAATGAGCAGTTCTTC
>-|TRBV18|TRBJ2-2|-
CASSPLGTRGTGELFF
TGTGCCAGCTCACCCCTAGGAACCAGGGGAACCGGGGAGCTGTTTTTT
>TRBD1|TRBV28|TRBJ1-1|-
CASSVSGQGTLF
TGTGCCAGCAGTGTCTCGGGACAGGGAACACTCTTT
>-|TRBV25-1|TRBJ1-5|-
CASSEVRNRQHF
TGTGCCAGCAGTGAAGTTAGGAACCGACAGCATTTT
>-|TRBV19|TRBJ1-5|-
CASSIQVGQPQHF
TGTGCCAGTAGTATCCAGGTGGGCCAGCCCCAGCATTTT
>-|TRBV30|TRBJ2-4|-
CAWSVQNIQYF
TGTGCCTGGAGTGTTCAAAACATTCAGTACTTC
>TRBD2|TRBV10-1|TRBJ2-7|-
CASSGSGLAGESSYEQYF
TGCGCCAGCAGTGGAAGTGGATTAGCGGGAGAGAGCTCCTACGAGCAGTACTTC
>-|TRBV7-2|TRBJ1-1|-
CASSPRVPPEAFF
TGTGCCAGCAGCCCCAGGGTTCCCCCTGAAGCTTTCTTT
>-|TRBV7-9|TRBJ2-7|once
CASSSTGSSYEQYF
TGTGCCAGCAGCTCTACAGGTAGCTCCTACGAGCAGTACTTC
>TRBD1|TRBV7-7|TRBJ2-7|-
CASSFNYLRTGSYEQYF
TGTGCTAGCAGCTTCAACTACCTTAGGACAGGGTCCTACGAGCAGTACTTC
>-|TRBV11-2|TRBJ2-3|-
CASSRGTQLFGKADTQYF
TGTGCCAGCAGCCGAGGGACGCAGCTCTTTGGTAAAGCAGATACGCAGTATTTT
>-|TRBV7-3|TRBJ2-2|-
CASSLPGIGTGELFF
TGTGCCAGCAGCTTACCGGGGATAGGAACCGGGGAGCTGTTTTTT
>-|TRBV30|TRBJ2-3|-
CAWSPTSSSQYF
TGTGCCTGGAGTCCAACTAGTTCCTCGCAGTATTTT
>-|TRBV18|TRBJ1-4|-
CASSPLAKTPPNEKLFF
TGTGCCAGCTCACCACTAGCCAAAACTCCGCCTAATGAAAAACTGTTTTTT
>-|TRBV19|TRBJ1-5|-
CASSGGPALQPQHF
TGTGCCAGTAGTGGGGGACCGGCTCTTCAGCCCCAGCATTTT
>-|TRBV27|TRBJ2-3|-
CASSLRGARADTQYF
TGTGCCAGCAGTTTAAGGGGGGCGAGGGCAGATACGCAGTATTTT
>-|TRBV30|TRBJ2-5|-
CAWSPGHVQETQYF
TGTGCCTGGAGTCCTGGACATGTTCAAGAGACCCAGTACTTC
>-|TRBV12-5|TRBJ1-4|-
CASQGTNEKLFF
TGTGCTAGTCAGGGCACTAATGAAAAACTGTTTTTT
>-|TRBV5-1|TRBJ2-7|-
CASSLLAGYEQYF
TGCGCCAGCAGCTTGCTTGCCGGCTACGAGCAGTACTTC
>TRBD1|TRBV28|TRBJ1-1|-
CASGQVNTEAFF
TGTGCCAGCGGACAGGTGAACACTGAAGCTTTCTTT
>-|TRBV29-1|TRBJ1-2|-
CSVEVSGPTHDGYTF
TGCAGCGTTGAAGTCTCGGGACCTACACACGATGGCTACACCTTC
>-|TRBV27|TRBJ2-1|once
CASSLGGNEQFF
TGTGCCAGCAGTTTAGGGGGCAATGAGCAGTTCTTC
>-|TRBV5-1|TRBJ2-4|-
CASSLEGFGNIQYF
TGCGCCAGCAGCTTGGAAGGGTTCGGGAACATTCAGTACTTC
>-|TRBV5-1|TRBJ2-6|once
CASSLTLGGANVLTF
TGCGCCAGCAGCCTGACTCTCGGCGGGGCCAACGTCCTGACTTTC
>-|TRBV2|TRBJ1-2|-
CASSPDRINYGYTF
TGTGCCAGCAGTCCAGACAGGATTAACTATGGCTACACCTTC
>-|TRBV27|TRBJ2-2|-
CASSLGLTNTGELFF
TGTGCCAGCAGTTTAGGCTTAACTAACACCGGGGAGCTGTTTTTT
>-|TRBV19|TRBJ2-7|-
CASSILAGHTTYEQYF
TGTGCCAGTAGTATACTTGCGGGCCACACGACCTACGAGCAGTACTTC
>TRBD1|TRBV30|TRBJ1-3|-
CAWNTGGIGNTIYF
TGTGCCTGGAATACAGGGGGCATTGGAAACACCATATATTTT
>-|TRBV27|TRBJ1-1|-
CASSLGRGNTEAFF
TGTGCCAGCAGTTTAGGGAGGGGGAACACTGAAGCTTTCTTT
>TRBD1|TRBV7-9|TRBJ1-5|-
CASSRTQTGIESQPQHF
TGTGCCAGCAGCCGAACCCAGACAGGGATTGAGTCTCAGCCCCAGCATTTT
>-|TRBV7-3|TRBJ2-1|-
CASSLGGLTGSEQFF
TGTGCCAGCAGCCTAGGGGGACTAACGGGGTCTGAGCAGTTCTTC
>-|TRBV5-6|TRBJ1-3|-
CASSYPTRAGNTIYF
TGTGCCAGCAGCTACCCGACCAGGGCCGGAAACACCATATATTTT
>TRBD2|TRBV27|TRBJ2-1|-
CASSTHSGRKPNEQFF
TGTGCCAGCAGTACCCATAGCGGGAGGAAGCCCAATGAGCAGTTCTTC
>TRBD1|TRBV10-3|TRBJ1-2|-
CAIREIGDRSYGYTF
TGTGCCATCAGAGAGATCGGGGACAGATCCTATGGCTACACCTTC
>-|TRBV12-5|TRBJ2-7|-
CASGFPRYEQYF
TGTGCTAGTGGTTTCCCCCGGTACGAGCAGTACTTC
>-|TRBV11-2|TRBJ2-7|-
CASSLRTVSSYEQYF
TGTGCCAGCAGCCTAAGGACTGTCAGCTCCTACGAGCAGTACTTC
>-|TRBV27|TRBJ2-6|-
CASRARRSGANVLTF
TGTGCCAGCCGAGCCAGACGGTCTGGGGCCAACGTCCTGACTTTC
>-|TRBV27|TRBJ1-2|few
CASSLVGQSYGYTF
TGTGCCAGCAGTTTAGTGGGCCAGAGCTATGGCTACACCTTC
>TRBD1|TRBV7-9|TRBJ1-2|-
CASSFTGTGGPAYGYTF
TGTGCCAGCAGCTTCACCGGGACAGGGGGCCCGGCCTATGGCTACACCTTC
>TRBD1|TRBV19|TRBJ1-3|-
CASSWGQTSGNTIYF
TGTGCCAGTAGTTGGGGACAGACCTCTGGAAACACCATATATTTT
>-|TRBV13|TRBJ2-5|-
CASSPAGQETQYF
TGTGCCAGCAGCCCAGCGGGCCAAGAGACCCAGTACTTC
>-|TRBV20-1|TRBJ2-7|-
CSASPGDEQYF
TGCAGTGCTAGCCCCGGGGACGAGCAGTACTTC
>-|TRBV6-5|TRBJ2-5|-
CASSYYVGETQYF
TGTGCCAGCAGTTACTACGTGGGAGAGACCCAGTACTTC
>-|TRBV6-6|TRBJ2-3|-
CASRDSTDTQYF
TGTGCCAGCAGGGACAGCACAGATACGCAGTATTTT
>TRBD2|TRBV7-2|TRBJ2-1|-
CASSVTSGKENEQFF
TGTGCCAGCAGCGTAACTAGCGGGAAGGAAAATGAGCAGTTCTTC
>TRBD2|TRBV9|TRBJ2-1|few
CASSVRPAGGDEQFF
TGTGCCAGCAGCGTCCGCCCCGCGGGGGGCGATGAGCAGTTCTTC
>-|TRBV5-1|TRBJ2-1|-
CASRPGVDEQFF
TGCGCCAGCCGGCCCGGGGTGGATGAGCAGTTCTTC
>-|TRBV5-6|TRBJ2-5|-
CASSLAGAGTQETQYF
TGTGCCAGCAGCTTGGCGGGGGCGGGAACTCAAGAGACCCAGTACTTC
>TRBD1|TRBV5-1|TRBJ2-7|-
CASSLQGVEQYF
TGCGCCAGCAGCTTACAGGGGGTCGAGCAGTACTTC
>TRBD2|TRBV7-3|TRBJ2-3|-
CASSFSGRADTQYF
TGTGCCAGCAGCTTTAGCGGGAGGGCTGATACGCAGTATTTT
>-|TRBV28|TRBJ1-4|few
CASSWGVRHEKLFF
TGTGCCAGCAGCTGGGGAGTTCGCCATGAAAAACTGTTTTTT
>-|TRBV6-5|TRBJ1-6|-
CASAERSYNSPLHF
TGTGCCAGTGCCGAACGCAGCTATAATTCACCCCTCCACTTT
>-|TRBV4-1|TRBJ1-1|few
CASSQQTNTEAFF
TGCGCCAGCAGCCAACAGACGAACACTGAAGCTTTCTTT
>-|TRBV19|TRBJ1-3|-
CATRSADLSGNTIYF
TGTGCCACGAGAAGTGCAGACCTCTCTGGAAACACCATATATTTT